Reported below is one T cell receptor beta chain. Its target is not known. The sample comes from a study of shared clonotypes between healthy human individuals. Study-level information: In total, the donors were a couple of women and three men aged 18 to 49. There were three CD4 naive, three CD4 memory, two CD8 naive and one CD8 memory plates per donor.

The data were produced by immunoSEQ multiplex PCR, yet TCRdb's version contains in-frame clones alone and is incomplete. The sample comprises around 2,100,000 clones, roughly 95% of which are singletons, and roughly 1% rests with the top ten. In the naive CD8 group, cells lacked CD45RO and were positively selected for CCR7, so terminally differentiated effector memory CD45RA+ cells were left out. Germline trimming cut 5 bases from V and 5 bases from J; bases unmatched to any gene: 15. The CDR3 contains 16 residues. Germline CDR1 and CDR2: SGHVT and SQSDAQ. Whole-study results and caveats: The study found roughly 5% of naive CD4 clonotypes shared across a few donors. As a rule, naive subsets had a larger estimated richness than memory subsets.

The clonotype originates from a man in his late teens or twenties in good health. The sequencing sample was made of naive CD8+ T cells sorted from blood. The V gene is TRBV7-4, the J gene TRBJ2-7, with 7 bases matching TRBD1. Here the CDR3 reads CASSGPDRDRGDEQYF. The CDR3 DNA sequence: TGTGCCAGCAGCGGCCCCGACCGGGACAGAGGAGACGAGCAGTACTTC.